This T cell receptor (beta chain) originates from a study of PD-1 blockade in classical Hodgkin lymphoma. Findings and limits, study-wide: The repertoire differences lack a defined cause, possibly disease activity or prior therapy.

As to time point: newly diagnosed, previously untreated cHL patient sample. Method: immunoSEQ multiplex PCR; TCRdb's copy keeps in-frame clones and lacks some. Of around 30,000 clones listed, roughly 92% were seen once; the top ten hold approximately 3.6%. Germline-derived CDR1 and CDR2 are SGHTA and FQGTGA. V lost 2 bases, J lost 2 bases, and 6 bases lay in between. This CDR3 has 14 residues. For this clone: Its antigen is unidentified.

The rearrangement uses TRBV7-3 and TRBJ2-2; D gene uncertain. This receptor was identified in a human donor with classical Hodgkin lymphoma. The sequencing sample was made of peripheral blood mononuclear cells (PBMCs). The CDR3 DNA reads TGTGCCAGCAGCTTATCCACTAACACCGGGGAGCTGTTTTTT. Translating gives CASSLSTNTGELFF.